Each of the 31 T cell receptor beta chains below was sequenced from the same sample in a study of Graves' ophthalmopathy and Graves' hyperthyroidism. The study amplified TCR beta CDR3 regions using RNA transcripts. HTBI primers were used in a first-round RT-PCR, which preceded a second-round multiplex PCR. TCRdb fed the multiplex PCR reads into MiXCR, producing one record per CDR3 protein. The sample holds 1 million to 1.3 million distinct CDR3 sequences, roughly two fifths seen once. The source material was peripheral blood or thyroid tissue (not recorded which). The receptor source for this set is an adult man with Graves' hyperthyroidism.

The chain joins TRBV28 to TRBJ1-6; TRBD1 might be the D (6 bases). The CDR3 loop spans 13 amino acids. Germline CDR1 and CDR2: MDHEN and SYDVKM. The ends were cut back, 7 bases at V and 13 bases at J, with 17 bases in the middle. Here the CDR3 reads CASTDGGPDPLHF. CDR3 DNA: TGTGCCAGCACCGACGGGGGGCCTGACCCCCTCCACTTT.

This clonotype was seen ten or more times. The rearrangement joins TRBV7-8 to TRBJ1-1; a possible D gene is TRBD1 (5 bases). Trimming stripped 4 bases from V and 3 bases from J, with 15 bases between. The germline V gene encodes CDR1 SGHVS and CDR2 FQNEAQ. The CDR3 length is 15 residues. The DNA for the CDR3 is TGTGCCAGCAGCTCCCGCCGGGACCTGGACACTGAAGCTTTCTTT. This encodes CASSSRRDLDTEAFF.

At least ten counts were recorded for this clonotype. This chain connects TRBV11-2 to TRBJ2-7; D perhaps matches TRBD1 (5 bases). The CDR3 extends over 15 amino acids. The germline gives CDR1 SGHAT, CDR2 FQNNGV. Trimming pared 6 bases from V and 2 bases from J, leaving 17 bases between. CDR3 bases: TGTGCCAGCAGTCAGGAGAGACGACAGACCTACGAGCAGTACTTC. It codes for CASSQERRQTYEQYF.

This clonotype showed up many times. The CDR3 reads CASSSLGYSSGYTF. The CDR3, as DNA: TGTGCCAGCAGCTCCCTGGGTTATTCATCTGGCTACACCTTC. The chain couples TRBV12-3 or TRBV12-4 to TRBJ1-2; D gene unclear. The V end lost 6 bases, the J end lost 7 bases, and 18 bases lay between the germline ends. The CDR3 covers 14 residues.

This clonotype was picked up many times. The V gene is TRBV7-2, the J gene TRBJ1-1; no definite D call. Trimming removed 3 bases at V and 2 bases at J, with 10 bases between. This CDR3 comprises 14 residues. The germline gives CDR1 SGHTA, CDR2 FQGNSA. The CDR3 loop is CASSFLVRNTEAFF. CDR3 DNA sequence: TGTGCCAGCAGCTTTCTCGTCAGAAACACTGAAGCTTTCTTT.

This clonotype has at least ten counts. The DNA for the CDR3 is TGTGCCAGCAGTATAACCGGGACAGGGGTCGAGACCCAGTACTTC. Protein sequence: CASSITGTGVETQYF. The gene calls are TRBV12-3 or TRBV12-4 and TRBJ2-5, with 10 bases that match TRBD1. This CDR3 contains 15 residues. Trimming at V came to 5 bases and at J to 5 bases, leaving 8 bases not matched to a gene.

In its sample, this clonotype was seen many times. The rearrangement uses TRBV6-6 and TRBJ1-1, with TRBD1 as a possible D gene (5 bases). The CDR3 contains 15 residues. The germline CDR1 and CDR2 sequences are MNHNY and SVGAGI (reference sequence). Trimming cost V 5 bases and J 4 bases, with 17 bases left between them. CDR3 loop: CASSLGEGLSTEAFF. The CDR3 DNA follows: TGTGCCAGCAGTCTAGGGGAGGGCCTGAGCACTGAAGCTTTCTTT.

Many counts were recorded for this clonotype. The CDR3 DNA sequence: TGTGCCAGCAGCTTACGGGACAGTTGGGGCGGGGAGCTGTTTTTT. Translating it yields CASSLRDSWGGELFF. The chain has TRBV7-2 and TRBJ2-2, with TRBD1 matching over 7 bases. CDR1 and CDR2 from the germline V gene are SGHTA and FQGNSA. The V and J ends lost 2 bases and 7 bases, in that order; junction bases with no gene match: 7. There are 15 residues in the CDR3.

The sample holds one count of this clonotype. J is TRBJ2-5 and V is TRBV12-3 or TRBV12-4; D possibly corresponds to TRBD2 (6 bases). The CDR3 loop spans 17 amino acids. Trimming shortened V by 3 bases and J by 5 bases, and 22 bases separated the two germline ends. In nucleotides, the CDR3 is TGTGCCAGCAGTTTCGGTGCGGGGCGCTTAGTAGGGGAGACCCAGTACTTC. Translation: CASSFGAGRLVGETQYF.

This clonotype has at least ten counts. The chain couples TRBV7-9 to TRBJ1-1, with D unclear. With 5 bases removed from V and 2 bases from J, the gap between germline ends came to 15 bases. The CDR3 length is 15 residues. Germline V gene sequence: CDR1 SEHNR, CDR2 FQNEAQ (reference sequence). The CDR3 spells CASSALGIGNTEAFF. The CDR3 bases are TGTGCCAGCAGCGCTTTAGGGATAGGTAACACTGAAGCTTTCTTT.

CDR3 amino acids: CASVELGVGETQYF. Written as DNA, the CDR3 is TGTGCCAGCGTTGAGCTCGGGGTCGGGGAGACCCAGTACTTC. The chain joins TRBV25-1 to TRBJ2-5, with D possibly being TRBD2 (5 bases). The CDR3 spans 14 residues. Trimming left V 8 bases short and J 5 bases short, with 18 bases between. The germline V gene encodes CDR1 MGHDK and CDR2 SYGVNS.

The V gene is TRBV7-8, the J gene TRBJ2-7; D is perhaps TRBD1 or TRBD2 (6 bases each). The germline gives CDR1 SGHVS, CDR2 FQNEAQ. V was cut by 6 bases and J by 4 bases, with 16 bases left in between. CDR3 length: 14 amino acids. The CDR3 region has the DNA TGTGCCAGCAGTTTCGCGGGACAAGATTACGAGCAGTACTTC. Amino acids: CASSFAGQDYEQYF.

This clonotype was seen many times. This chain connects TRBV6-5 to TRBJ1-6; TRBD1 is a possible D gene (5 bases). Germline CDR1 MNHEY, CDR2 SVGAGI. Trimming cost V 7 bases and J 7 bases, with 14 bases left between them. The CDR3 has 14 residues. DNA for the CDR3: TGTGCCAGCAAGGGTGACAGCCAAAATTCACCCCTCCACTTT. The encoded protein is CASKGDSQNSPLHF.

The chain couples TRBV12-3 or TRBV12-4 to TRBJ1-2; TRBD1 might be the D (5 bases). The V end lost 7 bases, the J end lost 1 base, and 16 bases lay between the germline ends. CDR3 length: 15 amino acids. The CDR3 DNA sequence: TGTGCCAGCACAGGACAAGCGGGAGTTAACTATGGCTACACCTTC. Translated: CASTGQAGVNYGYTF.

Notes on this clonotype: A much more abundant neighbour one base away suggests this may be a read error. The chain employs TRBV12-3 or TRBV12-4 and TRBJ1-2, with no clear D. The CDR3 has 13 amino acids. CDR3 loop: CAGSLGLGHGYTF. As DNA, the CDR3 is TGTGCCGGCAGTTTAGGCCTGGGCCATGGCTACACCTTC.

This clonotype has ten or more counts. The chain is built from TRBV14 and TRBJ2-7, with D possibly TRBD2 on 7 matching bases. Germline lookup yields CDR1 SGHDN and CDR2 FVKESK. CDR3 size: 15 residues. Trimming stripped 5 bases from V and 2 bases from J, with 16 bases between. CDR3 sequence (DNA): TGTGCCAGCAGCAGGGGGGGCGGGCGCACCTACGAGCAGTACTTC. Its translation is CASSRGGGRTYEQYF.

The rearrangement joins TRBV24-1 to TRBJ2-5, with D perhaps TRBD1 (6 bases). Looked up from germline, CDR1 is KGHDR and CDR2 is SFDVKD. This CDR3 region has 13 residues. V gave up 5 bases and J gave up 9 bases, with 15 bases separating them. CDR3 residues: CATSARVGAAQYF. DNA for the CDR3: TGTGCCACCAGTGCCCGAGTGGGGGCGGCCCAGTACTTC.

A remark on this clonotype: It may be a read error: a sequence one base away is much more abundant. The conserved phenylalanine or tryptophan normally closing the CDR3 is absent here, so this likely arose from a read error. The gene calls are TRBV10-3 and TRBJ1-1, with D uncertain. The CDR3 has 14 amino acids. Germline values: CDR1 ENHRY, CDR2 SYGVKD. V was pared by 3 bases and J by 1 base, with 9 bases between. The CDR3 loop reads CAISDGGTNTEAFL. The DNA for the CDR3 is TGTGCCATCAGTGACGGCGGAACGAACACTGAAGCTTTCCTT.

The genes are TRBV29-1 and TRBJ2-7, with 7 bases identical to TRBD1. Germline CDR1 SQVTM, CDR2 ANQGSEA. Unmatched junction bases numbered 11, after V lost 6 bases and J lost 6 bases. This CDR3 is built from 13 residues. The CDR3 nucleotides read TGCAGCGTAGAGACAGGGCCTCTTGGCGAGCAGTACTTC. Translation gives CSVETGPLGEQYF.

This clonotype was counted ten times or more. The genes are TRBV19 and TRBJ2-5; 14 nucleotides line up with TRBD2. This CDR3 spans 13 amino acids. Germline values: CDR1 LNHDA, CDR2 SQIVND (reference sequence). V lost 6 bases to trimming and J lost 10 bases; unmatched junction nucleotides: 4. The CDR3 sequence is CASRPGLAGVQYF. The DNA of the CDR3 is TGTGCCAGTAGGCCGGGACTAGCGGGAGTCCAGTACTTC.

The gene calls are TRBV10-1 and TRBJ2-7, with 8 bases fitting TRBD2. V lost 4 bases, J lost 3 bases, and 14 bases stayed unmatched. There are 17 residues in the CDR3. CDR1 WNHNN and CDR2 SYGVQD come from the germline V gene (reference sequence). This CDR3 is CASSVGGAGGSLYEQYF. CDR3 nucleotides: TGCGCCAGCAGTGTCGGGGGCGCGGGGGGTTCGCTCTACGAGCAGTACTTC.

At least ten counts were recorded for this clonotype. This rearrangement joins TRBV7-9 to TRBJ2-6, with D possibly being TRBD1 (5 bases). The CDR3 extends over 16 amino acids. The germline V and J ends were trimmed by 0 bases and 2 bases, with 8 bases remaining between them. Germline V gene lookup returns CDR1 SEHNR and CDR2 FQNEAQ (reference sequence). CDR3 DNA sequence: TGTGCCAGCAGCTTAGCGGGCAGGGCTGGGGCCAACGTCCTGACTTTC. Translating it yields CASSLAGRAGANVLTF. Supplemented by reference TRBV7-9 and TRBJ2-6, the full variable domain reads DTGVSQNPRHKITKRGQNVTFRCDPISEHNRLYWYRQTLGQGPEFLTYFQNEAQLEKSRLLSDRFSAERPKGSFSTLEIQRTEQGDSAMYLCASSLAGRAGANVLTFGAGSRLTVL.

Points on this clonotype: The junction differs from germline at one of its ends, possibly a read error. V is TRBV10-2 and J is TRBJ2-7; D possibly corresponds to TRBD1 (6 bases). There are 12 residues in the CDR3. Germline values: CDR1 WSHSY, CDR2 SAAADI. CDR3: CASSLQGYEQHF. CDR3 sequence (DNA): TGCGCCAGCAGCTTACAGGGTTACGAGCAGCACTTC.

This clonotype was seen many times. The chain uses TRBV29-1 and TRBJ2-6; weak D call: TRBD2 (5 bases). The CDR3 consists of 15 residues. The germline V and J ends were trimmed by 5 bases and 1 base, with 12 bases remaining between them. Germline CDR1 reads SQVTM; CDR2 reads ANQGSEA. The chain's CDR3 is CSVPASGSGANVLTF. Here the CDR3 DNA reads TGCAGCGTTCCCGCTTCGGGATCTGGGGCCAACGTCCTGACTTTC.

As concerns this clonotype: A much larger clone lies a single base off, so this may be a read error. The chain recombines TRBV4-3 with TRBJ2-5; 7 nucleotides line up with TRBD1. Germline-derived CDR1 and CDR2 are LGHNA and YSLEER. V lost 2 bases to trimming and J lost 5 bases; unmatched junction nucleotides: 5. This CDR3 is 14 amino acids long. This chain's CDR3 is CASSQHKTGETQYF. The CDR3 DNA sequence: TGCGCCAGCAGCCAACATAAGACAGGGGAGACCCAGTACTTC.

This clonotype came up a few times. The gene calls are TRBV20-1 and TRBJ2-2; the D gene is possibly TRBD1 (6 bases). The germline gives CDR1 DFQATT, CDR2 SNEGSKA (reference sequence). The CDR3 sequence is 15 residues long. The germline V and J ends were trimmed by 0 bases and 0 bases, with 8 bases remaining between them. The CDR3 here is CSAREGTTNTGELFF. In DNA, the CDR3 is TGCAGTGCTAGAGAAGGGACAACGAACACCGGGGAGCTGTTTTTT.

This clonotype has ten or more counts. The rearrangement uses TRBV7-2 and TRBJ1-2, with D possibly matching TRBD1 (6 bases). Trimming removed 3 bases from V and 4 bases from J, with 18 bases in between. The germline gives CDR1 SGHTA, CDR2 FQGNSA. The CDR3 covers 16 residues. This CDR3 reads CASSLGVRGRSYGYTF. The DNA of the CDR3 is TGTGCCAGCAGCTTGGGAGTCAGGGGCCGGAGCTATGGCTACACCTTC.

This clonotype was observed at least ten times. This sequence joins TRBV12-3 or TRBV12-4 and TRBJ1-1; possible D gene TRBD1, 6 bases. The V end was cut by 5 bases, the J end by 3 bases, with 10 bases between. The CDR3 totals 13 residues. The CDR3 sequence: CASSRQDYTEAFF. The CDR3 bases are TGTGCCAGCAGTCGACAGGACTACACTGAAGCTTTCTTT.

This clonotype was seen a few times. The chain joins TRBV10-3 to TRBJ2-7, with D unresolved. Germline values: CDR1 ENHRY, CDR2 SYGVKD. CDR3 length: 12 amino acids. Trimming removed 6 bases from V and 0 bases from J, with 6 bases in between. DNA for the CDR3: TGTGCCATCAGGGACCTCTCCTACGAGCAGTACTTC. Translating gives CAIRDLSYEQYF.

This clonotype came up many times. This chain uses TRBV7-9 with TRBJ1-2; D is perhaps TRBD1 (5 bases). Trimming left V 5 bases short and J 14 bases short, with 18 bases between. In germline, CDR1 is SEHNR, CDR2 FQNEAQ (reference sequence). This CDR3 contains 12 residues. For the CDR3, the DNA is TGTGCCAGCAGCCCGATCGGAGGGGAAGGAACCTTC. It yields the protein CASSPIGGEGTF.

J is TRBJ1-5 and V is TRBV5-1; TRBD1 agrees at 9 bases. CDR3 length: 15 residues. Germline-derived CDR1 and CDR2 are SGHRS and YFSETQ. The V segment lost 4 bases and the J segment 7 bases; nucleotides outside the gene matches: 9. The CDR3 DNA reads TGCGCCAGCAGCCTAGGGACAGGGATGAGGCAGCCCCAGCATTTT. Amino acids: CASSLGTGMRQPQHF. The full variable domain, in which reference TRBV5-1 and TRBJ1-5 provide the parts outside the CDR3, is KAGVTQTPRYLIKTRGQQVTLSCSPISGHRSVSWYQQTPGQGLQFLFEYFSETQRNKGNFPGRFSGRQFSNSRSEMNVSTLELGDSALYLCASSLGTGMRQPQHFGDGTRLSIL.